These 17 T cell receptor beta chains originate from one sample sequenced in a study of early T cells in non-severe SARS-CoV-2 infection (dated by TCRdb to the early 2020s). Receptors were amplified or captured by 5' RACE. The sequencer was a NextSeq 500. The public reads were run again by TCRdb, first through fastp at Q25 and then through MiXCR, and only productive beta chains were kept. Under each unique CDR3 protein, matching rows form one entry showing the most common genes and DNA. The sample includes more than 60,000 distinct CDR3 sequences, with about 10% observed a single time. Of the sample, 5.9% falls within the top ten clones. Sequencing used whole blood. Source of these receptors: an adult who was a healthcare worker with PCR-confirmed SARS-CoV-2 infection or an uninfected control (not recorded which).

CDR3 sequence (DNA): TGCGCCAGCTCACTGACAGACAACACTGAAGCTTTCTTT. Its translation: CASSLTDNTEAFF. This chain joins TRBV5-1 and TRBJ1-1, with a tentative D call TRBD1 (5 bases). Trimming pared 7 bases from V and 2 bases from J, leaving 12 bases between. The CDR3 consists of 13 residues. The germline CDR1 and CDR2 sequences are SGHRS and YFSETQ. Full variable domain (missing parts from reference TRBV5-1 and TRBJ1-1): KAGVTQTPRYLIKTRGQQVTLSCSPISGHRSVSWYQQTPGQGLQFLFEYFSETQRNKGNFPGRFSGRQFSNSRSEMNVSTLELGDSALYLCASSLTDNTEAFFGQGTRLTVV.

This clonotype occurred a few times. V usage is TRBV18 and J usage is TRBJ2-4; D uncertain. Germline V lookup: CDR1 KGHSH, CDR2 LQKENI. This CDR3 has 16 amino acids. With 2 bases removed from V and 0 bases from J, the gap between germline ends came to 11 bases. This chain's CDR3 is CASSPLGPLAKNIQYF. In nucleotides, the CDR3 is TGTGCCAGCTCACCATTAGGACCCTTAGCCAAAAACATTCAGTACTTC. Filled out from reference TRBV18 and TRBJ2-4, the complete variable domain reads NAGVMQNPRHLVRRRGQEARLRCSPMKGHSHVYWYRQLPEEGLKFMVYLQKENIIDESGMPKERFSAEFPKEGPSILRIQQVVRGDSAAYFCASSPLGPLAKNIQYFGAGTRLSVL.

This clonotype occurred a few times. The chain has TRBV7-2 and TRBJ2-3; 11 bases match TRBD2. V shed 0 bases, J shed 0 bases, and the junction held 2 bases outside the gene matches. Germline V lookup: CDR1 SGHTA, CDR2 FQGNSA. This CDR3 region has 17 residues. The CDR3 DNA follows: TGTGCCAGCAGCTTAGCACTAGCGGGAGCCAGCACAGATACGCAGTATTTT. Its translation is CASSLALAGASTDTQYF.

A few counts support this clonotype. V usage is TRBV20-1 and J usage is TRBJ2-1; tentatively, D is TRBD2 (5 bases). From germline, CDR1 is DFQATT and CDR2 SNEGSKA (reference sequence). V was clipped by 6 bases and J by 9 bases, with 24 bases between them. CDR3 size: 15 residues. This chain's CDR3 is CSALSPDFWVSEQFF. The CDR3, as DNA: TGCAGTGCCCTAAGCCCGGACTTTTGGGTATCTGAGCAGTTCTTC.

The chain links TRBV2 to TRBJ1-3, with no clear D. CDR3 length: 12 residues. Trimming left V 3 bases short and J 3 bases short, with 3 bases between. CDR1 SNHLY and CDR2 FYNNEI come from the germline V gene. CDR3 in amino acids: CASSERGNTIYF. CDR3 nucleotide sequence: TGTGCCAGCAGTGAGCGTGGAAACACCATATATTTT. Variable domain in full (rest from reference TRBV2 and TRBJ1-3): EPEVTQTPSHQVTQMGQEVILRCVPISNHLYFYWYRQILGQKVEFLVSFYNNEISEKSEIFDDQFSVERPDGSNFTLKIRSTKLEDSAMYFCASSERGNTIYFGEGSWLTVV.

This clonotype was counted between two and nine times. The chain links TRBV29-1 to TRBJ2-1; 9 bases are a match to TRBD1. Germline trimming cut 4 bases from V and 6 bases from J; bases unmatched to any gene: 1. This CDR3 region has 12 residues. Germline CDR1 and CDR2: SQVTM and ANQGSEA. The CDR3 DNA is TGCAGCGTTGGACAGGGGGGCAATGAGCAGTTCTTC. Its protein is CSVGQGGNEQFF.

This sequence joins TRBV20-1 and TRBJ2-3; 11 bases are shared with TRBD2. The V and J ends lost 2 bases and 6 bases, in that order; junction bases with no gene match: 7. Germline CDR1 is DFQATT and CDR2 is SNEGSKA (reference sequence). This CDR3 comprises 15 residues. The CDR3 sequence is CSARSLAGGWDTQYF. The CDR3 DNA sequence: TGCAGTGCTAGAAGTCTAGCGGGAGGATGGGATACGCAGTATTTT.

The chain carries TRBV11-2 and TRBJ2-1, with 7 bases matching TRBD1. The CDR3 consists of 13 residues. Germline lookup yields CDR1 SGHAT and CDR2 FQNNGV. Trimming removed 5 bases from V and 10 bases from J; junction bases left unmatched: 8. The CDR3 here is CASSPIDREEQFF. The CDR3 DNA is TGTGCCAGCAGCCCAATTGACAGGGAAGAGCAGTTCTTC.

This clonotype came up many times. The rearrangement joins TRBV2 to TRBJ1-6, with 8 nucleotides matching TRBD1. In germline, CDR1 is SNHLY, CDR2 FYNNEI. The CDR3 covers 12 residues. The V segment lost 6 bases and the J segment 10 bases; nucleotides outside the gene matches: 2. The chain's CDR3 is CASRTGVSPLHF. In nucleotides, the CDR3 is TGTGCCAGCAGGACAGGGGTGTCACCCCTCCACTTT.

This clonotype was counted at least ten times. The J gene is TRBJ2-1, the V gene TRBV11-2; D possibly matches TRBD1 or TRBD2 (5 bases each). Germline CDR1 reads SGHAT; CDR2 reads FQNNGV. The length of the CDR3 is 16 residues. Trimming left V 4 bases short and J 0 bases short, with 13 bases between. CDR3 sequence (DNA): TGTGCCAGCAGCTCCGGGACCTCTAGCTCCTACAATGAGCAGTTCTTC. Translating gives CASSSGTSSSYNEQFF.

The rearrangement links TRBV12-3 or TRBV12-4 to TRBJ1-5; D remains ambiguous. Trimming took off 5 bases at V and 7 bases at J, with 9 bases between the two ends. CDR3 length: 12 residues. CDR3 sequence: CASSPLEQPQHF. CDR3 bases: TGTGCCAGCAGTCCCTTAGAGCAGCCCCAGCATTTT.

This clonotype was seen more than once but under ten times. The CDR3 reads CASRRADSSYNEQFF. In nucleotides, the CDR3 is TGTGCCAGCAGAAGGGCAGATAGCTCCTACAATGAGCAGTTCTTC. This sequence joins TRBV11-2 and TRBJ2-1; D not certain. The V end lost 6 bases, the J end lost 0 bases, and 12 bases lay between the germline ends. This CDR3 contains 15 residues. Germline CDR1 reads SGHAT; CDR2 reads FQNNGV.

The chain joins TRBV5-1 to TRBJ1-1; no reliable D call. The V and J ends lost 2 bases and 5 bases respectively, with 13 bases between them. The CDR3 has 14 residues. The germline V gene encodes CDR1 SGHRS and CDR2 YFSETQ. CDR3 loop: CASSFWGGRTEAFF. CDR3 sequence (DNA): TGCGCCAGCAGCTTCTGGGGAGGAAGGACTGAAGCTTTCTTT. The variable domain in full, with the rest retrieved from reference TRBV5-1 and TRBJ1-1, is KAGVTQTPRYLIKTRGQQVTLSCSPISGHRSVSWYQQTPGQGLQFLFEYFSETQRNKGNFPGRFSGRQFSNSRSEMNVSTLELGDSALYLCASSFWGGRTEAFFGQGTRLTVV.

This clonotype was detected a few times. The CDR3 region is CASEGQNTGELFF. The CDR3 DNA is TGTGCCAGCGAGGGTCAGAACACCGGGGAGCTGTTTTTT. The J gene is TRBJ2-2, the V gene TRBV9, with D possibly being TRBD2 (5 bases). From germline, CDR1 is SGDLS and CDR2 YYNGEE. The CDR3 consists of 13 residues. V was pared by 7 bases and J by 1 base, with 8 bases between. Using reference TRBV9 and TRBJ2-2 for the parts outside the CDR3, the full variable domain is DSGVTQTPKHLITATGQRVTLRCSPRSGDLSVYWYQQSLDQGLQFLIQYYNGEERAKGNILERFSAQQFPDLHSELNLSSLELGDSALYFCASEGQNTGELFFGEGSRLTVL.

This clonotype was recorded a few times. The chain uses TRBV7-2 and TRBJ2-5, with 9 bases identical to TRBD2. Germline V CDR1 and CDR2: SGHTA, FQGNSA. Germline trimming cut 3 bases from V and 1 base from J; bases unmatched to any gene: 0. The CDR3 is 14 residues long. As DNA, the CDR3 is TGTGCCAGCAGCTTTAGCGGGAGCCAAGAGACCCAGTACTTC. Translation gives CASSFSGSQETQYF.

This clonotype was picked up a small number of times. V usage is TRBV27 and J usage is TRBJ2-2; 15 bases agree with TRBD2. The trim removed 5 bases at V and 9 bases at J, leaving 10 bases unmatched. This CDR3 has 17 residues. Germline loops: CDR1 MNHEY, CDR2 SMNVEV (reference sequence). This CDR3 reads CASSLGLAGGPNRELFF. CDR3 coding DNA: TGTGCCAGCAGTCTAGGACTAGCGGGGGGGCCGAATCGGGAGCTGTTTTTT.

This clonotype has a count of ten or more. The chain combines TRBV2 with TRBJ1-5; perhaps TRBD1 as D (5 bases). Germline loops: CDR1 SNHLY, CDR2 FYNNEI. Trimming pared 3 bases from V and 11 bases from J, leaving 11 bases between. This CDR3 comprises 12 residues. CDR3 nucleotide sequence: TGTGCCAGCAGTGAGGAGGGGCAGTCCCAGCATTTT. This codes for CASSEEGQSQHF.